The clone carrying this TCR beta chain appeared many times. The data stem from a study of T cells in Graves' hyperthyroidism and ophthalmopathy. The CDR3 sequence is 15 residues long. Trimming cost V 0 bases and J 3 bases, with 11 bases left between them. CDR1 and CDR2 (germline): DFQATT, SNEGSKA (reference sequence). TCR beta CDR3 regions were amplified from RNA transcripts. First-round RT-PCR with HTBI primers amplified the TCR CDR3 region. TCRdb used MiXCR to reprocess the multiplex PCR reads, holding one entry per CDR3 protein. The sample contains about 290,000 distinct CDR3 sequences, roughly 15% of which appear only once.

The rearrangement uses TRBV20-1 and TRBJ1-4; maybe TRBD1 (5 bases). The source is a woman aged 30 to 39 with Graves' hyperthyroidism that later progressed to Graves' ophthalmopathy. The source material was blood. The CDR3 DNA sequence: TGCAGTGCTAGAGACACTGACAGCTCTAATGAAAAACTGTTTTTT. This gives the protein CSARDTDSSNEKLFF.